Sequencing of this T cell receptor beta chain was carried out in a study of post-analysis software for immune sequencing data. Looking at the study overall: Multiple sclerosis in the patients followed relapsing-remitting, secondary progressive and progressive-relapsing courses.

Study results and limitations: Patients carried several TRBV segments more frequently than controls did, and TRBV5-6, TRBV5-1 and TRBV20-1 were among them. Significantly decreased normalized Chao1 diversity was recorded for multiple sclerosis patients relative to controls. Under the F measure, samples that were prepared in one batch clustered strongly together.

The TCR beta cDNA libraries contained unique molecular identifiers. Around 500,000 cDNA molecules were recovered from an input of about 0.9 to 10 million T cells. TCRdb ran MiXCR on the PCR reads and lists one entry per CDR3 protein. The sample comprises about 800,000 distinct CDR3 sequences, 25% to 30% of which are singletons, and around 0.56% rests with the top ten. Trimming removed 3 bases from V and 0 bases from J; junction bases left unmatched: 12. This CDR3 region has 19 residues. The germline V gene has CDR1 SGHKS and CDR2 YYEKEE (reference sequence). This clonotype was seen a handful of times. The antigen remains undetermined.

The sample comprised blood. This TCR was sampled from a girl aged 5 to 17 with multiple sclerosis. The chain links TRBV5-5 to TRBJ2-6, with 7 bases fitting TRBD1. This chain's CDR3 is CASSSSAGTVYSGANVLTF. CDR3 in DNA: TGTGCCAGCAGCTCGAGCGCCGGGACAGTATACTCTGGGGCCAACGTCCTGACTTTC.